The next 27 T cell receptor beta chains were all read from a single sample in a study of OX40 agonist ivuxolimab in advanced cancers. Preparation of the library involved the immunoSEQ multiplex PCR assay. TCRdb holds this immuneACCESS table with in-frame rearrangements only. Some clones are missing; in checked studies, unresolved V genes explain under half, and the rest has no known cause. For this sample there are tens of thousands of clones; 90% to 95% appear just once. Around 20% of the sample is in the top ten clones. This specimen was CD4+ or CD8+ T cells sorted from blood, taken in a trial of the OX40 agonist ivuxolimab. These receptors were obtained from an adult with an advanced solid tumor such as melanoma, head and neck, liver or kidney cancer.

The chain carries TRBV4-1 and TRBJ2-1; D not certain. This CDR3 is built from 14 residues. CDR1 and CDR2 from the germline V gene are MGHRA and YSYEKL. The ends were cut back, 6 bases at V and 3 bases at J, with 12 bases in the middle. The CDR3, as DNA: TGCGCCAGCAGTGCCCCCCCGAGCTACAATGAGCAGTTCTTC. It yields the protein CASSAPPSYNEQFF.

The rearrangement joins TRBV7-9 to TRBJ1-2; D is perhaps TRBD1 (5 bases). Germline V lookup: CDR1 SEHNR, CDR2 FQNEAQ (reference sequence). The V and J ends lost 1 base and 8 bases respectively, with 11 bases between them. The CDR3 is made up of 13 amino acids. The DNA of the CDR3 is TGTGCCAGCAGCTTAGAAGGTGGGGGAGGCTACACCTTC. Translation: CASSLEGGGGYTF.

The CDR3 region has the DNA TGTGCCAGCAGCTTATTACCTAGCGGCTACCAAGAGACCCAGTACTTC. It yields the protein CASSLLPSGYQETQYF. The chain carries TRBV7-2 and TRBJ2-5, with 7 bases lining up with TRBD2. V shed 2 bases, J shed 0 bases, and the junction held 6 bases outside the gene matches. Germline V gives CDR1 SGHTA, CDR2 FQGNSA. This CDR3 spans 16 amino acids.

V usage is TRBV2 and J usage is TRBJ2-7; TRBD2 agrees at 13 bases. The CDR3 runs to 17 residues. CDR1 is SNHLY, CDR2 FYNNEI, per germline. The V segment lost 1 base and the J segment 7 bases; nucleotides outside the gene matches: 10. The CDR3 coding sequence is TGTGCCAGCAGTGAAGATCTTCGGGGACTAGCGGGACGAGAGCAGTACTTC. Translating gives CASSEDLRGLAGREQYF.

The chain recombines TRBV11-3 with TRBJ2-5; 7 nucleotides agree with TRBD2. V gave up 7 bases and J gave up 5 bases; unmatched junction bases: 19. Germline loops: CDR1 SGHNT, CDR2 YENEEA. The CDR3 loop spans 17 amino acids. For the CDR3, the DNA is TGTGCCAGCACCCTCGAGCTTGAGGGCATGGGGGGGGAGACCCAGTACTTC. Protein: CASTLELEGMGGETQYF.

V is TRBV27 and J is TRBJ2-7, with TRBD1 as a possible D gene (6 bases). This CDR3 region has 14 residues. CDR1 is MNHEY and CDR2 is SMNVEV in the germline V gene (reference sequence). The V and J ends lost 5 bases and 3 bases respectively, with 14 bases between them. CDR3 loop: CASSTGQLIYEQYF. DNA of the CDR3: TGTGCCAGCAGTACTGGACAGTTAATCTACGAGCAGTACTTC.

The sample holds one count of this clone. The chain joins TRBV30 to TRBJ1-1; tentatively, D is TRBD1 (5 bases). This CDR3 spans 13 amino acids. Germline V lookup: CDR1 GTSNPN, CDR2 SVGIG (reference sequence). With 3 bases removed from V and 5 bases from J, the gap between germline ends came to 13 bases. The CDR3, as DNA: TGTGCCTGGAGGTGGGGGGGAGGAACTGAAGCTTTCTTT. The encoded protein is CAWRWGGGTEAFF.

The V call is TRBV2, the J call TRBJ1-5; D might be TRBD1 (6 bases). The V gene lost 0 bases and the J gene lost 2 bases, with 8 bases spanning the gap. The CDR3 is 15 amino acids. Germline V gene data show CDR1 as SNHLY and CDR2 as FYNNEI. The CDR3 region is CASSEAGAGNQPQHF. The CDR3 DNA reads TGTGCCAGCAGTGAAGCGGGGGCCGGCAATCAGCCCCAGCATTTT.

The chain employs TRBV19 and TRBJ1-4; D unresolved. V dropped 8 bases and J dropped 10 bases, with 11 bases sitting between them. CDR1 is LNHDA, CDR2 SQIVND, per germline (reference sequence). The CDR3 runs 11 residues. The CDR3 DNA sequence: TGTGCCAGTTGGGCCGAGGGAAAACTGTTTTTT. It encodes CASWAEGKLFF.

This chain connects TRBV10-3 to TRBJ1-4; 10 bases line up with TRBD1. Germline V CDR1 and CDR2: ENHRY, SYGVKD. The V segment lost 0 bases and the J segment 5 bases; nucleotides outside the gene matches: 3. The CDR3 is made up of 16 amino acids. The CDR3 spells CAISESRTGGNEKLFF. The CDR3 DNA reads as TGTGCCATCAGTGAGTCACGGACAGGGGGAAATGAAAAACTGTTTTTT.

This clone appeared a single time. CDR3 residues: CASSPGRAMTHEQYF. For the CDR3, the DNA is TGTGCCAGCAGTCCCGGGCGGGCGATGACACACGAGCAGTACTTC. This rearrangement joins TRBV6-5 to TRBJ2-7; possibly TRBD2 for D (5 bases). The CDR3 totals 15 residues. Germline V gene sequence: CDR1 MNHEY, CDR2 SVGAGI. With 5 bases removed from V and 5 bases from J, the gap between germline ends came to 19 bases.

Remarks on this clone: Its ends do not fully match the called genes, so a read error is possible. The CDR3 bases are TGTGCTAGCAGCCCCGAGTTCGGGTTCGAGCAGTACTTC. Protein sequence: CASSPEFGFEQYF. The gene calls are TRBV7-7 and TRBJ2-5; D not resolved. The J call may not be correct, given that the DNA end is closer to TRBJ2-7. The CDR3 spans 13 residues. The V gene's germline CDR1 is SSHAT and CDR2 FNYEAQ (reference sequence).

The chain couples TRBV4-1 to TRBJ1-2, with D possibly matching TRBD1 (6 bases). Per germline, CDR1 MGHRA and CDR2 YSYEKL. This CDR3 contains 16 residues. V was shortened by 4 bases and J by 5 bases, with 20 bases between the two germline ends. The DNA for the CDR3 is TGCGCCAGCAGCCTACAAACAGGGAGCCCTATTTATGGCTACACCTTC. Its translation is CASSLQTGSPIYGYTF.

The V and J genes are TRBV7-2 and TRBJ2-5; 10 bases are a match to TRBD2. V dropped 4 bases and J dropped 4; count of bases not matched to a gene: 15. The CDR3 covers 18 residues. The V gene's germline CDR1 is SGHTA and CDR2 FQGNSA. CDR3 sequence reads: CASSSPGSGRAGRETQYF. As DNA, the CDR3 is TGTGCCAGCAGCTCCCCCGGGAGCGGGAGGGCGGGTAGAGAGACCCAGTACTTC.

The chain employs TRBV30 and TRBJ1-1; no definite D call. This CDR3 contains 15 residues. Trimming removed 0 bases at V and 3 bases at J, with 14 bases between. Germline V CDR1 and CDR2: GTSNPN, SVGIG (reference sequence). In DNA, the CDR3 is TGTGCCTGGAGTGTAGGACCCAGGATCCACACTGAAGCTTTCTTT. It translates to CAWSVGPRIHTEAFF.

The V and J genes are TRBV9 and TRBJ2-1, with 8 bases lining up with TRBD2. Trimming removed 4 bases from V and 8 bases from J; junction bases left unmatched: 11. Germline lookup yields CDR1 SGDLS and CDR2 YYNGEE. The CDR3 covers 15 residues. CDR3 sequence (DNA): TGTGCCAGCAGCCGTAGCGGGATCGTTCTCGATGAGCAGTTCTTC. It is translated as CASSRSGIVLDEQFF.

The V and J genes are TRBV6-5 and TRBJ1-5; 7 bases line up with TRBD1. After removal of 6 bases from V and 1 base from J, the junction contained 3 bases not matched to a gene. Per germline, CDR1 MNHEY and CDR2 SVGAGI. There are 14 residues in the CDR3. CDR3 sequence (DNA): TGTGCCAGCAGCGGGGGACAGAGCAATCAGCCCCAGCATTTT. Residues: CASSGGQSNQPQHF.

CDR3 coding DNA: TGTGCCAGCAGTTCGAGGGCGGGGCAAGAGACCCAGTACTTC. Translating it yields CASSSRAGQETQYF. The gene calls are TRBV5-4 and TRBJ2-5; the D gene is possibly TRBD2 (6 bases). CDR3 length: 14 residues. Per the germline V gene, CDR1 is SGHNT and CDR2 is YYREEE (reference sequence). V dropped 5 bases and J dropped 2 bases, with 13 bases sitting between them.

The J gene is TRBJ2-3, the V gene TRBV5-8, with D possibly called TRBD1 or TRBD2 (5 bases each). This CDR3 contains 13 residues. Looked up from germline, CDR1 is SGHTS and CDR2 is YDEGEE. V lost 0 bases, J lost 5 bases, and 7 bases lay in between. The CDR3 DNA reads as TGTGCCAGCAGCTTGGTTGGGGGAGATACGCAGTATTTT. Encoded protein: CASSLVGGDTQYF. The complete variable domain, with remaining parts taken from reference TRBV5-8 and TRBJ2-3, reads EAGVTQSPTHLIKTRGQQATLRCSPISGHTSVYWYQQALGLGLQFLLWYDEGEERNRGNFPPRFSGRQFPNYSSELNVNALELEDSALYLCASSLVGGDTQYFGPGTRLTVL.

This sequence joins TRBV7-3 and TRBJ2-7; TRBD1 might be the D (6 bases). Trimming removed 10 bases from V and 1 base from J, with 11 bases in between. In germline, CDR1 is SGHTA, CDR2 FQGTGA. The CDR3 covers 12 residues. CDR3 nucleotide sequence: TGTGCCATCCTAGACAGGTCCTACGAGCAGTACTTC. As protein: CAILDRSYEQYF. The full variable domain, with the rest looked up from reference TRBV7-3 and TRBJ2-7, is GAGVSQTPSNKVTEKGKYVELRCDPISGHTALYWYRQSLGQGPEFLIYFQGTGAADDSGLPNDRFFAVRPEGSVSTLKIQRTERGDSAVYLCAILDRSYEQYFGPGTRLTVT.

V is TRBV7-8 and J is TRBJ2-1; 7 bases are shared with TRBD2. The ends lost 2 bases at V and 12 bases at J; junction bases unmatched: 16. The CDR3 is made up of 16 amino acids. Germline V CDR1 and CDR2: SGHVS, FQNEAQ. CDR3 nucleotide sequence: TGTGCCAGCAGCTTATCTGGCGGGAGTATTGATTCGGGGCAGTTCTTC. It translates to CASSLSGGSIDSGQFF.

The gene calls are TRBV11-3 and TRBJ2-7; TRBD1 is a possible D gene (6 bases). CDR1 SGHNT and CDR2 YENEEA come from the germline V gene. This CDR3 comprises 15 residues. The V gene lost 0 bases and the J gene lost 4 bases, with 13 bases spanning the gap. CDR3 sequence (DNA): TGTGCCAGCAGCTTAGAGGGGGCAGTCAGGTACGAGCAGTACTTC. Translated, it gives CASSLEGAVRYEQYF.

This clone was observed once. The rearrangement links TRBV5-4 to TRBJ2-7; D unresolved. CDR3 length: 13 amino acids. Deletions cut 3 bases from V and 0 bases from J, with 7 bases between. Germline loops: CDR1 SGHNT, CDR2 YYREEE (reference sequence). The CDR3 reads CASSSYRSYEQYF. The CDR3 DNA follows: TGTGCCAGCAGCTCCTACCGCTCCTACGAGCAGTACTTC.

This chain uses TRBV21-1 with TRBJ2-5; the table's D call, TRBD1, was not checked against the DNA. TRBV21-1 is a listed pseudogene. There are 15 residues in the CDR3. This chain's CDR3 is CASSEASGIQETQYF. CDR3 bases: TGTGCCAGCAGCGAAGCCTCAGGGATACAAGAGACCCAGTACTTC.

The CDR3 spells CASSILQGVSYEQYF. The CDR3 region has the DNA TGTGCCAGTAGTATACTACAGGGTGTTTCCTACGAGCAGTACTTC. The chain carries TRBV19 and TRBJ2-7, with a weak D call TRBD1 (6 bases). The CDR3 is 15 residues long. CDR1 and CDR2 (germline): LNHDA, SQIVND (reference sequence). Trimming cost V 2 bases and J 1 base, with 12 bases left between them.

The chain recombines TRBV19 with TRBJ2-7; D might be TRBD1 or TRBD2, each matching 5 bases. Between the trimmed V and J ends, which lost 3 bases and 3 bases, there was a span of 9 bases. Germline CDR1 and CDR2: LNHDA and SQIVND (reference sequence). The CDR3 covers 13 residues. Here the CDR3 DNA reads TGTGCCAGTAGTATGGGGACGGACTACGAGCAGTACTTC. This sequence encodes CASSMGTDYEQYF.

The gene calls are TRBV19 and TRBJ2-7; a possible D gene is TRBD1 (5 bases). The CDR3 runs to 13 residues. Germline loops: CDR1 LNHDA, CDR2 SQIVND (reference sequence). V lost 3 bases to trimming and J lost 2 bases, with 8 bases between them. The CDR3 region is CASSIGRAYEQYF. The CDR3 DNA sequence: TGTGCCAGTAGTATCGGCAGGGCCTACGAGCAGTACTTC.